What follows is one T cell receptor (beta chain) and its context. These data originate in a study of blood T cell repertoires in COVID-19. Authors' data handling: Estimated nucleated cell counts came from reference gene primer amplification. The data were produced by immunoSEQ multiplex PCR, yet TCRdb's version contains in-frame clones alone and is incomplete. The DNA gave D and trimming, while V, J and clone size come from that table. The sample holds some 99,000 clones; just under 90% are singletons and the top ten take approximately 1.1%. CDR3 length: 15 residues. Losses at the gene ends were 4 bases for V and 1 base for J; bases not matched to a gene: 6. Germline-derived CDR1 and CDR2 are SGHRS and YFSETQ.

This TCR was sampled from a human donor in a cohort sampled during active COVID-19. The V call is TRBV5-1, the J call TRBJ2-5, with 8 bases matching TRBD1. Sequenced material: peripheral blood. CDR3 in DNA: TGCGCCAGCAGCGTCGGGACAGGACCCCAAGAGACCCAGTACTTC. This sequence encodes CASSVGTGPQETQYF.